This entry concerns a single TCR beta chain. The target antigen is unknown. The CDR3 has 13 residues. Between the trimmed V and J ends, which lost 7 bases and 6 bases, there was a span of 16 bases. Germline-derived CDR1 and CDR2 are SNHLY and FYNNEI. This record comes from a study of OX40 agonist ivuxolimab in advanced cancers. Across the whole study: Every patient in dose escalation had hepatocellular carcinoma, melanoma, renal cell or head and neck cancer. The dose-escalation cohort was roughly 83% male, with a mean age of about 60 years, ranging roughly 23 to 79. Patients with prior anti-PD-1, anti-PD-L1 or anti-CTLA-4 therapy were eligible; approximately 40% had some.

Here immunoSEQ multiplex PCR was the method, and the copy in TCRdb shows in-frame clones only, minus some. The sample consists of roughly 79,000 clones, 75% to 95% of them appearing once. Whole-study results and caveats: In a subset of nonresponders, normalized T-cell clonal expansion was also low.

The TCR comes from an adult with an advanced solid tumor such as melanoma, head and neck, liver or kidney cancer. This specimen was CD4+ or CD8+ T cells sorted from blood, taken in a trial of the OX40 agonist ivuxolimab. The rearrangement joins TRBV2 to TRBJ2-7; the D is unclear. As DNA, the CDR3 is TGTGCCAGCACTTCATTACAAGCGCTCGAGCAGTACTTC. It codes for CASTSLQALEQYF.